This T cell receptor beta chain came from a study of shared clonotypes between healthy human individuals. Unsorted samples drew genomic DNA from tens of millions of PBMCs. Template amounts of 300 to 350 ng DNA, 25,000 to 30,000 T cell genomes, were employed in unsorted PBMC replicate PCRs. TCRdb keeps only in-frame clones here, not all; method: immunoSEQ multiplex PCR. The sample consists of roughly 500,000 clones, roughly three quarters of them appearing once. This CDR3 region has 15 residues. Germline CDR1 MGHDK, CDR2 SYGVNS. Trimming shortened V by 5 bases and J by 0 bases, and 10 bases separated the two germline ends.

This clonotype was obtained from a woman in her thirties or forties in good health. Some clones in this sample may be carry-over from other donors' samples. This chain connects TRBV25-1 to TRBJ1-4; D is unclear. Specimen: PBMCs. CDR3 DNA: TGTGCCAGCAGTCTATACACAGCAACTAATGAAAAACTGTTTTTT. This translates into CASSLYTATNEKLFF.